Presented here are 8 T cell receptor beta chains from one specimen sequenced in a study of Ad26.COV2.S vaccination and SARS-CoV-2 variants (TCRdb year 2021). The sample's treatment or condition, from its label and the paper: around 19 received Ad26.COV2.S at low or high dose, single or two shots; about 5 received placebo; per-sample allocation not given. Repertoires of vaccine and placebo recipients were sequenced from samples collected on day 63 after the first injection. Library method: the immunoSEQ multiplex PCR assay. Sourced from immuneACCESS, this table was stored by TCRdb with only in-frame sequences that have V and J called. A share of the clones is absent; for the studies checked, an unresolved V gene accounts for under half, and the remainder has no known explanation. The sample data list roughly 350,000 clones, and about 88% of these were observed just once. 6.4% of the sample is held by the ten biggest clonotypes.

The sequenced sample was peripheral blood, obtained in a trial of Ad26.COV2.S vaccine versus placebo. Receptors originate from a person aged 18 to 65 who received the Ad26.COV2.S COVID-19 vaccine or a placebo.

This chain joins TRBV30 and TRBJ2-4; D perhaps matches TRBD2 (5 bases). Per the germline V gene, CDR1 is GTSNPN and CDR2 is SVGIG (reference sequence). The ends were cut back, 4 bases at V and 1 base at J, with 20 bases in the middle. This CDR3 spans 17 amino acids. CDR3 protein: CAWNPRLHSVAKNIQYF. The CDR3, as DNA: TGTGCCTGGAACCCCCGGTTGCATAGCGTGGCCAAAAACATTCAGTACTTC.

About this clone: Other DNA sequences in this specimen translate into the identical CDR3. The chain couples TRBV5-1 to TRBJ2-1; 7 bases agree with TRBD1. Germline CDR1 and CDR2: SGHRS and YFSETQ. The junction had 0 bases not matched to a gene; V was cut back by 2 bases and J by 7 bases. This CDR3 spans 12 amino acids. The CDR3 DNA reads as TGCGCCAGCAGCTTACAGGGGAATGAGCAGTTCTTC. This translates into CASSLQGNEQFF.

Regarding this clone: The same CDR3 arises from other DNA sequences in this sample as well. V and J are TRBV2 and TRBJ2-2, with D possibly matching TRBD2 (5 bases). From germline, CDR1 is SNHLY and CDR2 FYNNEI. Trimming shortened V by 1 base and J by 5 bases, and 5 bases separated the two germline ends. CDR3 size: 13 residues. CDR3 region: CASSEGGTGELFF. The CDR3 nucleotides read TGTGCCAGCAGTGAAGGAGGGACCGGGGAGCTGTTTTTT. Full variable domain (outside the CDR3, taken from reference TRBV2 and TRBJ2-2): EPEVTQTPSHQVTQMGQEVILRCVPISNHLYFYWYRQILGQKVEFLVSFYNNEISEKSEIFDDQFSVERPDGSNFTLKIRSTKLEDSAMYFCASSEGGTGELFFGEGSRLTVL.

This clone appeared a single time. This chain connects TRBV6-2 or TRBV6-3 to TRBJ2-2; 9 bases agree with TRBD1. The CDR3 length is 17 residues. CDR1 is MNHEY and CDR2 is SVGEGT in the germline V gene. V lost 2 bases and J lost 6; bases outside the gene matches: 10. The CDR3 DNA is TGTGCCAGCAGTTACACACGGACAGGGGTCCTTGCCGGGGAGCTGTTTTTT. It codes for CASSYTRTGVLAGELFF.

This clone is a singleton in its sample. The rearrangement links TRBV4-3 to TRBJ1-4; D is uncertain. The CDR3 has 15 residues. The V gene lost 4 bases and the J gene lost 6 bases, with 15 bases spanning the gap. Germline values: CDR1 LGHNA, CDR2 YSLEER. CDR3 sequence reads: CASSRSRLKDEKLFF. CDR3 sequence (DNA): TGCGCCAGCAGCCGCTCCCGGCTAAAGGATGAAAAACTGTTTTTT.

CDR3 sequence reads: CASSLAGGALAQYF. For the CDR3, the DNA is TGTGCCAGCAGCTTAGCGGGAGGAGCTTTGGCGCAGTATTTT. J is TRBJ2-3 and V is TRBV27; TRBD2 aligns across 10 bases. V lost 6 bases to trimming and J lost 10 bases; unmatched junction nucleotides: 10. Germline V gives CDR1 MNHEY, CDR2 SMNVEV (reference sequence). The CDR3 has 14 amino acids.

This clone was picked up a small number of times. The chain combines TRBV6-2 or TRBV6-3 with TRBJ1-2, with 12 bases fitting TRBD1. This CDR3 contains 14 residues. In germline, CDR1 is MNHEY, CDR2 SVGEGT. Trimming at V came to 6 bases and at J to 7 bases, leaving 6 bases not matched to a gene. This CDR3 reads CASSRDRGLFGYTF. The CDR3, as DNA: TGTGCCAGCAGCCGGGACAGGGGGCTTTTTGGCTACACCTTC.

This chain uses TRBV7-9 with TRBJ1-2; D gene uncertain. The CDR3 is made up of 14 amino acids. The germline V gene encodes CDR1 SEHNR and CDR2 FQNEAQ (reference sequence). V dropped 2 bases and J dropped 8 bases, with 15 bases sitting between them. The chain's CDR3 is CASSLSRSDRGYTF. CDR3 sequence (DNA): TGTGCCAGCAGCTTAAGCAGGAGCGATAGAGGCTACACCTTC.